Each of the 21 T cell receptor beta chains below was sequenced from the same sample in a study of blood T cell repertoires in COVID-19. Measured with immunoSEQ multiplex PCR; TCRdb has only the in-frame clones, and not every one. The sample comprises 150,000 to 200,000 clones, about nine tenths of which are singletons, and 4% rests with the top ten. Sequencing used peripheral blood. The receptors derive from a woman in her 70s with acute or convalescent COVID-19.

The chain couples TRBV19 to TRBJ1-1; 8 bases are a match to TRBD1. The CDR3 has 13 amino acids. After removal of 6 bases from V and 4 bases from J, the junction contained 4 bases not matched to a gene. Germline V gene data show CDR1 as LNHDA and CDR2 as SQIVND (reference sequence). The DNA for the CDR3 is TGTGCCAGTAGCACAGACAGGGGCACTGAAGCTTTCTTT. Amino acids: CASSTDRGTEAFF. Complete variable domain (other parts from reference TRBV19 and TRBJ1-1): DGGITQSPKYLFRKEGQNVTLSCEQNLNHDAMYWYRQDPGQGLRLIYYSQIVNDFQKGDIAEGYSVSREKKESFPLTVTSAQKNPTAFYLCASSTDRGTEAFFGQGTRLTVV.

The rearrangement joins TRBV28 to TRBJ1-1; 7 bases map to TRBD1. CDR1 and CDR2 (germline): MDHEN, SYDVKM. The CDR3 extends over 14 amino acids. V shed 5 bases, J shed 4 bases, and the junction held 7 bases outside the gene matches. CDR3 in amino acids: CASSRFSGGTEAFF. CDR3 coding DNA: TGTGCCAGCAGTCGTTTCTCAGGGGGCACTGAAGCTTTCTTT. Full variable domain (outside the CDR3, taken from reference TRBV28 and TRBJ1-1): DVKVTQSSRYLVKRTGEKVFLECVQDMDHENMFWYRQDPGLGLRLIYFSYDVKMKEKGDIPEGYSVSREKKERFSLILESASTNQTSMYLCASSRFSGGTEAFFGQGTRLTVV.

In this sample, this clone turned up once. V and J are TRBV5-4 and TRBJ2-5, with TRBD1 matching over 7 bases. The CDR3 spans 13 residues. CDR1 is SGHNT and CDR2 is YYREEE in the germline V gene (reference sequence). The junction had 2 bases not matched to a gene; V was cut back by 3 bases and J by 3 bases. CDR3 sequence: CASSWTGEETQYF. CDR3 DNA sequence: TGTGCCAGCAGCTGGACAGGAGAAGAGACCCAGTACTTC.

As concerns this clone: One junction end does not reproduce the germline sequence, and a read error may be involved. This sample also contains other DNA sequences that code for the same CDR3. J is TRBJ2-3 and V is TRBV7-7, with 8 bases identical to TRBD2. This CDR3 is built from 15 residues. Germline V gene sequence: CDR1 SSHAT, CDR2 FNYEAQ (reference sequence). CDR3 in amino acids: CASSLGGGPGDTQYF. The DNA for the CDR3 is TGTGCTAGCAGCTTAGGCGGGGGGCCGGGAGATACGCAGTATTTT.

This chain joins TRBV18 and TRBJ2-3; 11 bases align to TRBD2. Per the germline V gene, CDR1 is KGHSH and CDR2 is LQKENI. This CDR3 has 15 residues. J was trimmed by 6 bases and V by 4 bases; bases with no gene match: 6. This CDR3 is CASSLAGGPADTQYF. The CDR3 DNA sequence: TGTGCCAGCTCACTAGCGGGAGGGCCAGCGGATACGCAGTATTTT.

J is TRBJ2-2 and V is TRBV6-2 or TRBV6-3; the match to TRBD2 covers 8 bases. The CDR3 sequence is 18 residues long. Germline trimming cut 0 bases from V and 5 bases from J; bases unmatched to any gene: 11. Germline V gene sequence: CDR1 MNHEY, CDR2 SVGEGT. The CDR3: CASSYSTREGLHTGELFF. The CDR3 nucleotides are TGTGCCAGCAGTTACTCGACCCGGGAGGGCCTGCATACCGGGGAGCTGTTTTTT.

The rearrangement uses TRBV7-2 and TRBJ2-7; 11 bases are shared with TRBD2. J was trimmed by 3 bases and V by 5 bases; bases with no gene match: 6. The germline V gene encodes CDR1 SGHTA and CDR2 FQGNSA. This CDR3 has 15 residues. The CDR3 sequence is CASSPEGTSGYEQYF. The CDR3 DNA sequence: TGTGCCAGCAGCCCGGAGGGGACTAGCGGCTACGAGCAGTACTTC.

CDR3 in amino acids: CASSLGQISYEQYF. The CDR3 DNA sequence: TGCGCCAGCAGCTTGGGACAGATCTCCTACGAGCAGTACTTC. The chain joins TRBV5-1 to TRBJ2-7; possible D gene TRBD1, 5 bases. The germline V gene has CDR1 SGHRS and CDR2 YFSETQ. The CDR3 is 14 amino acids. V was pared by 0 bases and J by 0 bases, with 7 bases between. The full variable domain, completed using reference TRBV5-1 and TRBJ2-7, is KAGVTQTPRYLIKTRGQQVTLSCSPISGHRSVSWYQQTPGQGLQFLFEYFSETQRNKGNFPGRFSGRQFSNSRSEMNVSTLELGDSALYLCASSLGQISYEQYFGPGTRLTVT.

The count of this clone is one. This sequence joins TRBV27 and TRBJ1-1, with 7 bases aligning to TRBD1. Losses at the gene ends were 2 bases for V and 2 bases for J; bases not matched to a gene: 5. The CDR3 extends over 15 amino acids. The germline CDR1 and CDR2 sequences are MNHEY and SMNVEV (reference sequence). As DNA, the CDR3 is TGTGCCAGCAGTTTACTCGGGACAGCCAACACTGAAGCTTTCTTT. It encodes CASSLLGTANTEAFF.

CDR3 coding DNA: TGTGCCAGCTCACTCCCAGGGAACGAGCAGTACTTC. It encodes CASSLPGNEQYF. The chain employs TRBV18 and TRBJ2-7; TRBD1 is a possible D gene (5 bases). The germline V and J ends were trimmed by 4 bases and 5 bases, with 9 bases remaining between them. The CDR3 extends over 12 amino acids. Germline V CDR1 and CDR2: KGHSH, LQKENI.

V and J are TRBV19 and TRBJ2-7; 7 nucleotides align to TRBD2. V dropped 5 bases and J dropped 1; count of bases not matched to a gene: 5. The CDR3 extends over 14 amino acids. Looked up from germline, CDR1 is LNHDA and CDR2 is SQIVND (reference sequence). The DNA for the CDR3 is TGTGCCAGTAGTCAGTACGGGGGGTCCTACGAGCAGTACTTC. Protein sequence: CASSQYGGSYEQYF.

The rearrangement joins TRBV7-8 to TRBJ1-6; D remains ambiguous. V lost 5 bases, J lost 0 bases, and 8 bases lay in between. This CDR3 contains 15 residues. Germline CDR1 and CDR2: SGHVS and FQNEAQ. The CDR3 here is CASSQGDSYNSPLHF. Here the CDR3 DNA reads TGTGCCAGCAGCCAAGGAGACTCCTATAATTCACCCCTCCACTTT. The variable domain in full, completed from reference TRBV7-8 and TRBJ1-6, reads GAGVSQSPRYKVAKRGQDVALRCDPISGHVSLFWYQQALGQGPEFLTYFQNEAQLDKSGLPSDRFFAERPEGSVSTLKIQRTQQEDSAVYLCASSQGDSYNSPLHFGNGTRLTVT.

The chain has TRBV19 and TRBJ2-7, with 11 bases matching TRBD2. The CDR3 extends over 15 amino acids. In germline, CDR1 is LNHDA, CDR2 SQIVND (reference sequence). J was trimmed by 6 bases and V by 8 bases; bases with no gene match: 12. DNA for the CDR3: TGTGCCAGTCGGGGACTGACTAGCGGGAATCTCGAGCAGTACTTC. This gives the protein CASRGLTSGNLEQYF.

Written as DNA, the CDR3 is TGTGCCAGCAGTGAAAGACAGGGAACTAATGAAAAACTGTTTTTT. It encodes CASSERQGTNEKLFF. The rearrangement links TRBV6-1 to TRBJ1-4; 7 nucleotides line up with TRBD1. CDR3 length: 15 amino acids. Trimming at V came to 2 bases and at J to 1 base, leaving 1 base not matched to a gene. CDR1 and CDR2 from the germline V gene are MNHNS and SASEGT.

The rearrangement links TRBV18 to TRBJ2-1, with D possibly being TRBD2 (6 bases). The CDR3 consists of 16 residues. Germline CDR1 reads KGHSH; CDR2 reads LQKENI. V was pared by 0 bases and J by 1 base, with 10 bases between. In nucleotides, the CDR3 is TGTGCCAGCTCACCACCGTCCGGGAGTTCCTACAATGAGCAGTTCTTC. This encodes CASSPPSGSSYNEQFF. The full variable domain, its missing parts supplied by reference TRBV18 and TRBJ2-1, is NAGVMQNPRHLVRRRGQEARLRCSPMKGHSHVYWYRQLPEEGLKFMVYLQKENIIDESGMPKERFSAEFPKEGPSILRIQQVVRGDSAAYFCASSPPSGSSYNEQFFGPGTRLTVL.

This rearrangement joins TRBV7-8 to TRBJ2-4; the D is unclear. Trimming removed 2 bases at V and 0 bases at J, with 11 bases between. The CDR3 totals 16 residues. The germline CDR1 and CDR2 sequences are SGHVS and FQNEAQ. The CDR3 DNA sequence: TGTGCCAGCAGCTTAAAAGTCAGACTAGCCAAAAACATTCAGTACTTC. Its translation: CASSLKVRLAKNIQYF. Using reference TRBV7-8 and TRBJ2-4 for the parts outside the CDR3, the full variable domain is GAGVSQSPRYKVAKRGQDVALRCDPISGHVSLFWYQQALGQGPEFLTYFQNEAQLDKSGLPSDRFFAERPEGSVSTLKIQRTQQEDSAVYLCASSLKVRLAKNIQYFGAGTRLSVL.

The J gene is TRBJ2-5, the V gene TRBV5-1, with 7 bases aligning to TRBD2. This CDR3 is built from 15 residues. CDR1 is SGHRS, CDR2 YFSETQ, per germline. V dropped 0 bases and J dropped 1; count of bases not matched to a gene: 3. DNA for the CDR3: TGCGCCAGCAGCTTGGCCAGCGGGGTCCAAGAGACCCAGTACTTC. Residues: CASSLASGVQETQYF.

The rearrangement joins TRBV19 to TRBJ2-5; TRBD2 agrees at 10 bases. The CDR3 has 17 amino acids. Losses at the gene ends were 3 bases for V and 5 bases for J; bases not matched to a gene: 12. Germline-derived CDR1 and CDR2 are LNHDA and SQIVND (reference sequence). The CDR3 DNA sequence: TGTGCCAGTAGTATCCGAGCGGGGGGGAGCCTTAGTGAGACCCAGTACTTC. It codes for CASSIRAGGSLSETQYF.

The V gene is TRBV9, the J gene TRBJ2-5, with D possibly being TRBD2 (6 bases). CDR3 length equals 13 residues. The V gene's germline CDR1 is SGDLS and CDR2 YYNGEE. Trimming took 2 bases from V and 3 from J, leaving 8 bases between them. CDR3 in DNA: TGTGCCAGCAGCGTGGGCGGGAAAGAGACCCAGTACTTC. Protein product: CASSVGGKETQYF.

The gene calls are TRBV5-5 and TRBJ1-5; 8 bases line up with TRBD1. Germline CDR1 reads SGHKS; CDR2 reads YYEKEE (reference sequence). The junction had 8 bases not matched to a gene; V was cut back by 3 bases and J by 3 bases. This CDR3 comprises 16 residues. The DNA of the CDR3 is TGTGCCAGCAGCTATAACCGGGACAGGAACAATCAGCCCCAGCATTTT. The encoded protein is CASSYNRDRNNQPQHF.

The gene calls are TRBV3-1 (or the pseudogene TRBV3-2) and TRBJ2-2; the match to TRBD1 covers 9 bases. With V trimmed by 2 bases and J by 2 bases, 9 bases remained unmatched. Germline lookup yields CDR1 LGHDT and CDR2 YNNKEL (reference sequence). The CDR3 has 18 residues. Written as DNA, the CDR3 is TGTGCCAGCAGCCAAAACTTCGGGACAGGGATTAACACCGGGGAGCTGTTTTTT. It codes for CASSQNFGTGINTGELFF.